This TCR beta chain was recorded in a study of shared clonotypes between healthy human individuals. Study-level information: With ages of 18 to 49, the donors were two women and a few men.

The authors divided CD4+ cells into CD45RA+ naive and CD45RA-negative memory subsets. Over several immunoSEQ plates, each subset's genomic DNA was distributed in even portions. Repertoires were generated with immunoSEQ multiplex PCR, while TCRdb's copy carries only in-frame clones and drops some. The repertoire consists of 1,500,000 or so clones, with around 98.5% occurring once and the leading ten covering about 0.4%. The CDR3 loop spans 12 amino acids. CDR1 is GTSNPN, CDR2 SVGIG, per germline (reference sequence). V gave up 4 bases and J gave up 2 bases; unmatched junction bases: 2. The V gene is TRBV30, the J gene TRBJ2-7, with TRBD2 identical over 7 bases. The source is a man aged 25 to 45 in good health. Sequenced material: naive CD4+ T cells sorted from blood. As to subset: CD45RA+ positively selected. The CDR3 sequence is CAWTGGTYEQYF. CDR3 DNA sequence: TGTGCCTGGACCGGGGGGACCTACGAGCAGTACTTC.